The rows below give T cell receptor beta chains drawn from one sample of a study of T cell responses to AZD1222 COVID-19 vaccine. This table comes from immunoSEQ multiplex PCR, and its TCRdb copy is limited to in-frame clones, with some not included. The top ten clones hold about 3.5% of a sample with 150,000 to 200,000 clones, over 85% of them seen once. The material sequenced was peripheral blood, taken 28 days after the second dose of the MenACWY control vaccine. The receptor source for this set is an adult who received the MenACWY meningococcal vaccine as a control. Both conserved end residues are part of each CDR3. The order of the fields is V gene, D gene, J gene, CDR3 protein. D genes are given only for firm matches.

>TRBV24-1|-|TRBJ2-7
CATSDSGRDYEQYF
>TRBV14|-|TRBJ1-6
CASSRETPNSPLHF
>TRBV14|-|TRBJ1-6
CASSHYRVRDSPLHF
>TRBV12-3/TRBV12-4|-|TRBJ1-5
CASSSTGNQPQHF
>TRBV4-2|-|TRBJ1-2
CASSQDPGRGYTF
>TRBV29-1|TRBD1|TRBJ1-2
CSVADRGRGYGYTF
>TRBV30|-|TRBJ2-7
CAWTGPPRANSYEQYF
>TRBV28|-|TRBJ2-1
CASSLFVLVNEQFF
>TRBV24-1|TRBD2|TRBJ2-1
CATSDPGLAGTNEQFF
>TRBV2|-|TRBJ1-1
CASRTTAYSGMPNTEAFF
>TRBV28|TRBD1|TRBJ2-3
CASSRQTGGMDTQYF
>TRBV7-2|TRBD2|TRBJ2-5
CASSPGTSGVRIQETQYF
>TRBV6-6|-|TRBJ2-7
CASSYSNYEQYF
>TRBV6-5|TRBD2|TRBJ2-2
CASRIAGGRTGELFF